This T cell receptor (beta chain) stems from a study of shared clonotypes between healthy human individuals. Only in-frame clones appear in the TCRdb table, and some are missing; sequencing was by immunoSEQ multiplex PCR. Here the sample spans about 470,000 clones, roughly 80% being singletons. CDR1 and CDR2 from the germline V gene are SGHNT and YENEEA. The CDR3 sequence is 13 residues long. The V and J ends lost 1 base and 3 bases respectively, with 7 bases between them. The clonotype comes from a woman aged 35 to 49 in good health. Some clones in this sample may be carry-over from other donors' samples. The sample taken for sequencing was PBMCs. The chain combines TRBV11-3 with TRBJ2-7, with D possibly being TRBD1 or TRBD2 (5 bases each). The CDR3: CASSLGGNYEQYF. The DNA of the CDR3 is TGTGCCAGCAGCTTAGGGGGGAACTACGAGCAGTACTTC.